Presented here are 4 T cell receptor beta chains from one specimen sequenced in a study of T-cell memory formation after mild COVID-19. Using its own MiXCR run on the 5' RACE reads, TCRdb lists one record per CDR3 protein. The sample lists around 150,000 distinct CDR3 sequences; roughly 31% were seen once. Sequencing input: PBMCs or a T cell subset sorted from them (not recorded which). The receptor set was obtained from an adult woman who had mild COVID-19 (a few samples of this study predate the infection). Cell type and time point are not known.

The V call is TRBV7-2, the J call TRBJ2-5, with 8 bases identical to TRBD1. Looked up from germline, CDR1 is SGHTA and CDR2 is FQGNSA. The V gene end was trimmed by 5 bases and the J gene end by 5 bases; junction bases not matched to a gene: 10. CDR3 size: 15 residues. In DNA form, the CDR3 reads TGTGCCAGCAGCCATAATACAGGGGGGAGGGAGACCCAGTACTTC. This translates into CASSHNTGGRETQYF.

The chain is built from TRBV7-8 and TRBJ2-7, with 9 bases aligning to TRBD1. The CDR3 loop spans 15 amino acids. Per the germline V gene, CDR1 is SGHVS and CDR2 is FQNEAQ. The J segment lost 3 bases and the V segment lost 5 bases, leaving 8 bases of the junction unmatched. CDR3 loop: CASSTDPGQGYEQYF. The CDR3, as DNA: TGTGCCAGCAGCACCGACCCGGGACAGGGCTACGAGCAGTACTTC.

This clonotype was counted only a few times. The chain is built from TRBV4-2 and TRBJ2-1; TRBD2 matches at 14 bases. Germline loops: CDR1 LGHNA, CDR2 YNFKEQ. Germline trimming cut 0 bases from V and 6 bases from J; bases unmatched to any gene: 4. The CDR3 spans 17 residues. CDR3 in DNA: TGTGCCAGCAGCCAAGATGCGGGACTAGCGGGAGTCAATGAGCAGTTCTTC. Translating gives CASSQDAGLAGVNEQFF.

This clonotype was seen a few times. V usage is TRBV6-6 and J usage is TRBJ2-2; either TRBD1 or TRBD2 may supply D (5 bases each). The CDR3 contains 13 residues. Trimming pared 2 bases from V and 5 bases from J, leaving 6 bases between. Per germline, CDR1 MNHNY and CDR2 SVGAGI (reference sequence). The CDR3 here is CASSYGGTGELFF. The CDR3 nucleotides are TGTGCCAGCAGTTACGGGGGTACCGGGGAGCTGTTTTTT.